The sequence of this T cell receptor beta chain was determined in a study of metastatic and nonmetastatic thyroid tumors. Study overall: The study looked at repertoires side by side in blood and in tumor or nodule tissue from malignant and benign thyroid patients. General observations from the study: Across blood and tumor, TCR beta diversity in malignant thyroid tumors was reportedly significantly higher than in benign nodules.

TCRdb reassembled clones from the PCR reads with MiXCR. Of tens of thousands of clones in the sample, over 15% were seen once. The CDR3 spans 13 residues. After removal of 11 bases from V and 8 bases from J, the junction contained 14 bases not matched to a gene. The germline V gene has CDR1 SNHLY and CDR2 FYNNEI. This clone was detected ten times or more. The target antigen is unknown. There were no patients who had received any treatment before thyroid surgery. The TCR was taken from a female donor with papillary thyroid cancer or a benign thyroid nodule (not recorded which). Some clones in this sample may be carry-over from other donors' samples. The chain recombines TRBV2 with TRBJ1-1; 7 bases match TRBD1. The sequencing sample was made of blood. As DNA, the CDR3 is TGTGCCGGCGGAATTGGACAGGAGCGGGAAGCTTTCTTT. Amino acids: CAGGIGQEREAFF.